This T cell receptor beta chain stems from a study of beta chain features in type 1 diabetes (dated by TCRdb to the late 2010s). Study-wide context: No differences in mean age, gender distribution, total cell number or subset yield were found between patients and healthy donors. The study compared TCRB repertoires of sorted circulating CD4+ T cell subsets between recently diagnosed type 1 diabetes patients and matched healthy donors. A total of roughly 100 million sorted cells were examined across all samples, and RNA yield correlated strongly with the number of cells per subset. Regulatory and stem cell-like memory subsets were obtained from only 8 patients and roughly 8 healthy donors, while naive and central memory subsets were obtained from all 30 or so donors.

From each donor, a single peripheral blood sample of about 120 mL on average was drawn into heparinised tubes. Naive, central memory, regulatory and stem cell-like memory CD4+ T cells were sorted on a BD FACSAria II using a panel including CD45RO, CCR7, CD25, CD127, CD95 and CD27. Purity was above 98% for every sorted population. PBMCs were isolated immediately by Lymphoprep density gradient centrifugation and stained directly without culture. To minimize batch effects, samples were stained and sorted in pairs, one healthy donor with one patient per experiment. The entire amount of isolated RNA was reverse transcribed using the High Capacity cDNA Reverse Transcription Kit, so the sequenced TCRB transcripts were expressed ones. Naive, central memory and regulatory T cell samples underwent deep immunoSEQ sequencing, averaging about 3.57 million total reads per sample. After sorted cells were lysed in RLT buffer, RNA was extracted with DNase-treated RNeasy Micro or Mini kits, with the choice depending on cell number. Each cell subset was processed on its own to prevent cross-contamination, while patient and healthy donor samples were processed together. TCRB sequences were amplified from cDNA with the immunoSEQ multiplex PCR, producing 87-bp fragments spanning the CDR3 region. The amplicons were sequenced using the Illumina HiSeq platform. Concerning the study's data processing: Synthetic template baselines were used to correct PCR bias computationally, reads within Hamming distance 2 were collapsed, and singletons that could not be merged were discarded. By aligning reads against IMGT, V, D and J genes, CDR3 length, and insertions or deletions at six rearrangement sites were assigned. Clonotype counts were normalized to sorted cell number within each subset before computing true diversity and Gini coefficients with the tcR R package. The overlap coefficient, calculated on TCRB nucleotide sequences, was used to measure repertoire sharing. Out-of-frame TCRB sequences from naive cells were analyzed as a proxy for the pre-selection repertoire. The immuneACCESS repertoire file appears here via TCRdb, limited to in-frame rearrangements. These files lack a portion of the clones; in checked studies, under half of the deficit traces to unresolved V genes, and the cause of the others is not known. V, J and clone size derive from that table, while D and trimming were established from the DNA sequence. The sample table lists under 300,000 clones, 16% of them with a count of one. The ten largest clones add up to about 0.078% of the sample.

Study-level results and caveats: PCR may preferentially amplify shorter templates, but because patient and control samples were amplified and corrected together, any resulting skew would affect both groups equally. Naive, central memory and regulatory TCRB repertoires appeared more similar among patients than among healthy donors. Fewer insertions and more nucleotide deletions at VDJ recombination sites were observed in patients with type 1 diabetes, implying thymic rearrangement abnormalities. A moderate but significant shortening of TCRB CDR3 length was observed in type 1 diabetes patients in all four CD4+ subsets. Because small numbers of individuals were included in the HLA sub-analyses, any influence of HLA type on TCRB rearrangement was left unresolved. Sequencing cDNA rather than genomic DNA could over-represent highly expressing activated cells, although activation and CD3 levels did not differ between groups.

In the germline V gene, CDR1 corresponds to KGHSH and CDR2 to LQKENI. The junction shows trimming of 0 bases on V and 0 bases on J, plus 0 bases between the germline ends. Its CDR3 holds 14 amino acids, cysteine through phenylalanine. CDR3 DNA is the only sequence kept; it has 42 bases, read in frame from the first base. As to this clone: The specificity of this receptor is unknown. No much larger clonotype is one base removed from it; base qualities were not supplied.

Specimen: naive CD4+ T cells from blood. The sample's cell subset or site label, in plain terms: true naive CD4+ T cells. The chain is encoded by TRBV18 joined to TRBJ2-6; the D gene cannot be named for sure. The sequence was obtained from a man under 40 with type 1 diabetes. The base sequence is TGTGCCAGCTCACCACCCTCTGGGGCCAACGTCCTGACTTTC. Translated, this gives CASSPPSGANVLTF. When the CDR3 is completed using the reference TRBV18 and TRBJ2-6 genes on either side, the full variable domain is NAGVMQNPRHLVRRRGQEARLRCSPMKGHSHVYWYRQLPEEGLKFMVYLQKENIIDESGMPKERFSAEFPKEGPSILRIQQVVRGDSAAYFCASSPPSGANVLTFGAGSRLTVL.